Shown below are 21 T cell receptor beta chains from a single sample sequenced in a study of blood T cells in healthy people across ages. Next came a second PCR, run for about 7 to 12 cycles, which used a sample-barcoded 5' primer along with a J-beta primer mix. MiXCR, run by TCRdb on the 5' RACE reads, gives a single entry per CDR3 protein. The table lists about 580,000 distinct CDR3 sequences, 40% to 50% of them singletons. Sequenced input: blood. These receptor sequences come from a man older than 75 in good health.

This clonotype showed up many times. The genes are TRBV18 and TRBJ2-1, with TRBD2 matching 10 bases. The germline CDR1 and CDR2 sequences are KGHSH and LQKENI. The V gene end was trimmed by 4 bases and the J gene end by 3 bases; junction bases not matched to a gene: 6. The CDR3 loop spans 16 amino acids. The CDR3 loop reads CASSHRAGGFYNEQFF. The CDR3 nucleotides are TGTGCCAGCTCACATAGAGCGGGAGGGTTCTACAATGAGCAGTTCTTC.

This clonotype was observed a few times. The V and J genes are TRBV4-1 and TRBJ2-7, with TRBD2 matching over 14 bases. Germline V gene data show CDR1 as MGHRA and CDR2 as YSYEKL. Trimming took 0 bases from V and 3 from J; bases not matched to a gene: 13. This CDR3 contains 20 residues. The CDR3 bases are TGCGCCAGCAGCCAAGAGCCCGGGACTAGCGGGGGCGCCGGCTTCTACGAGCAGTACTTC. As protein: CASSQEPGTSGGAGFYEQYF.

The table lists this clonotype with a few counts. The chain employs TRBV6-2 or TRBV6-3 and TRBJ2-7; a weak D match, TRBD2 (6 bases). V lost 6 bases and J 5 bases, leaving 14 bases between the germline ends. The CDR3 has 13 amino acids. Looked up from germline, CDR1 is MNHEY and CDR2 is SVGEGT. The CDR3 nucleotides read TGTGCCAGCAGATCCACTAGCCTCCACGAGCAGTACTTC. Translation gives CASRSTSLHEQYF.

The chain has TRBV20-1 and TRBJ2-3, with 10 bases lining up with TRBD1. The CDR3 length is 13 residues. With 6 bases clipped from V and 5 bases from J, the junction kept 5 bases outside the gene matches. Germline CDR1 and CDR2: DFQATT and SNEGSKA (reference sequence). CDR3 amino acids: CSAGTGVKDTQYF. CDR3 coding DNA: TGCAGTGCCGGGACAGGGGTTAAAGATACGCAGTATTTT.

In its sample, this clonotype was seen a few times. The chain couples TRBV12-3 or TRBV12-4 to TRBJ2-3; the D is unclear. The CDR3 extends over 15 amino acids. V was clipped by 3 bases and J by 2 bases, with 12 bases between them. As DNA, the CDR3 is TGTGCCAGCAGTTTGGACGCAGAGGTCACAGATACGCAGTATTTT. It specifies CASSLDAEVTDTQYF.

The chain uses TRBV4-2 and TRBJ2-3; D is undetermined. Trimming took 1 base from V and 0 from J, leaving 14 bases between them. The CDR3 totals 17 residues. Germline loops: CDR1 LGHNA, CDR2 YNFKEQ. Here the CDR3 reads CASSQGVTQPSTDTQYF. The CDR3 DNA reads as TGTGCCAGCAGCCAAGGGGTGACACAACCTAGCACAGATACGCAGTATTTT.

The chain joins TRBV12-3 or TRBV12-4 to TRBJ2-7, with 7 bases lining up with TRBD2. With 6 bases clipped from V and 2 bases from J, the junction kept 10 bases outside the gene matches. CDR3 size: 15 residues. In DNA form, the CDR3 reads TGTGCCAGCAGCTCAAGCGGGATCGGAACCTACGAGCAGTACTTC. Amino acids: CASSSSGIGTYEQYF.

This chain uses TRBV24-1 with TRBJ2-7, with 10 bases fitting TRBD1. The CDR3 totals 15 residues. CDR1 is KGHDR, CDR2 SFDVKD, per germline. Losses at the gene ends were 3 bases for V and 2 bases for J; bases not matched to a gene: 3. CDR3 in amino acids: CATSDPGQGTYEQYF. The CDR3 DNA sequence: TGTGCCACCAGTGATCCGGGACAGGGGACCTACGAGCAGTACTTC.

This chain links TRBV25-1 with TRBJ1-1; D gene uncertain. CDR1 MGHDK and CDR2 SYGVNS come from the germline V gene. The CDR3 extends over 12 amino acids. V lost 8 bases, J lost 5 bases, and 12 bases lay in between. The CDR3 sequence is CASRGYGTEAFF. The CDR3 coding sequence is TGTGCCAGCCGGGGTTACGGGACTGAAGCTTTCTTT.

This CDR3 reads CSAGGLAEQFF. The CDR3 DNA reads TGCAGTGCTGGAGGACTAGCGGAGCAGTTCTTC. The chain has TRBV20-1 and TRBJ2-1; TRBD2 aligns across 9 bases. This CDR3 is built from 11 residues. The ends lost 5 bases at V and 10 bases at J; junction bases unmatched: 3. Germline values: CDR1 DFQATT, CDR2 SNEGSKA (reference sequence).

The V and J genes are TRBV6-6 and TRBJ1-5; no firm D call. CDR3 length: 17 residues. The V and J ends lost 2 bases and 0 bases respectively, with 14 bases between them. Germline V CDR1 and CDR2: MNHNY, SVGAGI (reference sequence). CDR3 residues: CASSYSPGPYSNQPQHF. The DNA for the CDR3 is TGTGCCAGCAGTTACAGCCCCGGACCCTATAGCAATCAGCCCCAGCATTTT.

In its sample, this clonotype was seen a few times. The chain combines TRBV5-1 with TRBJ2-1; TRBD2 is a possible D gene (5 bases). Germline loops: CDR1 SGHRS, CDR2 YFSETQ. This CDR3 contains 17 residues. Deletions cut 1 base from V and 1 base from J, with 15 bases between. The CDR3 is CASSLIPGRRSYNEQFF. The CDR3 DNA reads TGCGCCAGCAGCTTGATCCCGGGGAGAAGATCCTACAATGAGCAGTTCTTC.

Note on this clonotype: At one boundary the junction diverges from the germline segment, which might be a read error. The V call is TRBV7-8, the J call TRBJ2-3; 10 bases align to TRBD2. The CDR3 runs to 15 residues. Per the germline V gene, CDR1 is SGHVS and CDR2 is FQNEAQ. The CDR3 nucleotides read TGTACCAGCAGCTTCACGAGCGGGGGGGCGGAGACGCAGTATTTT. This translates into CTSSFTSGGAETQYF.

Concerning this clonotype itself: The junction and the germline gene differ at one end; a read error may be behind it. This sequence joins TRBV6-1 and TRBJ1-1; no firm D call. Germline lookup yields CDR1 MNHNS and CDR2 SASEGT. CDR3 size: 11 residues. The CDR3 nucleotides are TGTACCAGCAGCTGGAACACTGAAGCTTTCTTT. The encoded protein is CTSSWNTEAFF.

The rearrangement joins TRBV5-1 to TRBJ1-1, with D perhaps matching TRBD1 (6 bases). CDR3 length: 15 amino acids. V lost 5 bases and J lost 0, with 14 bases in between. The germline CDR1 and CDR2 sequences are SGHRS and YFSETQ. The CDR3 region has the DNA TGCGCCAGCAGATCCGACAGGTTTATGAACACTGAAGCTTTCTTT. Its protein product is CASRSDRFMNTEAFF. Filled out from reference TRBV5-1 and TRBJ1-1, the complete variable domain reads KAGVTQTPRYLIKTRGQQVTLSCSPISGHRSVSWYQQTPGQGLQFLFEYFSETQRNKGNFPGRFSGRQFSNSRSEMNVSTLELGDSALYLCASRSDRFMNTEAFFGQGTRLTVV.

The chain recombines TRBV7-2 with TRBJ2-5, with D possibly being TRBD2 (6 bases). Between the trimmed V and J ends, which lost 5 bases and 8 bases, there was a span of 18 bases. This CDR3 region has 14 residues. Germline V CDR1 and CDR2: SGHTA, FQGNSA. CDR3 DNA sequence: TGTGCCAGCAGCCCCGGACTAAGCCCGGATACCCAGTACTTC. It encodes CASSPGLSPDTQYF.

CDR3 in DNA: TGTGCCAGCAGCTTAGCGGGGGGGTTGGGAGAGCAGTTCTTC. This translates into CASSLAGGLGEQFF. The rearrangement uses TRBV7-9 and TRBJ2-1, with TRBD2 matching over 7 bases. Per germline, CDR1 SEHNR and CDR2 FQNEAQ (reference sequence). After removal of 0 bases from V and 10 bases from J, the junction contained 6 bases not matched to a gene. The CDR3 runs 14 residues.

This chain links TRBV7-2 with TRBJ2-3, with 8 bases identical to TRBD2. J gave up 4 bases and V 3 bases, and 6 bases lay outside the gene matches. Germline V gene sequence: CDR1 SGHTA, CDR2 FQGNSA. The CDR3 has 15 amino acids. CDR3 coding DNA: TGTGCCAGCAGCTTCCGGGGGGGCCCCTCAGATACGCAGTATTTT. It codes for CASSFRGGPSDTQYF.

V gene TRBV4-3 combines with J gene TRBJ2-7; 11 bases match TRBD1. Per germline, CDR1 LGHNA and CDR2 YSLEER. V shed 1 base, J shed 1 base, and the junction held 3 bases outside the gene matches. The CDR3 contains 16 residues. CDR3 sequence (DNA): TGCGCCAGCAGCCAAGGGGGACAGGGGGGGTCCTACGAGCAGTACTTC. Amino acid sequence: CASSQGGQGGSYEQYF.

This clonotype was detected many times. This chain links TRBV6-5 with TRBJ1-6; no reliable D call. Germline loops: CDR1 MNHEY, CDR2 SVGAGI. V was cut by 6 bases and J by 5 bases, with 11 bases left in between. This CDR3 is 14 amino acids long. The CDR3 DNA follows: TGTGCCAGCAGGGCAAGGACGGATAATTCACCCCTCCACTTT. Protein product: CASRARTDNSPLHF.

This clonotype has only a few counts. The chain is built from TRBV20-1 and TRBJ1-1; 7 bases fit TRBD1. The V gene's germline CDR1 is DFQATT and CDR2 SNEGSKA (reference sequence). The CDR3 runs 13 residues. V lost 6 bases to trimming and J lost 1 base; unmatched junction nucleotides: 5. This chain's CDR3 is CSAPRTGNTEAFF. The CDR3 DNA reads TGCAGTGCCCCGCGGACAGGGAACACTGAAGCTTTCTTT.